The 21 T cell receptor beta chains listed next were all sequenced from one sample in a study of siplizumab effects on memory and regulatory T cells. TCRdb's table, derived via immunoSEQ multiplex PCR, lists solely in-frame clones and lacks some. This table has about 110,000 clones, 80% to 95% appearing once. Sequencing was done on a sample of CD4+ T cells sorted from blood. Receptors originate from a human donor in good health.

The genes are TRBV2 and TRBJ2-3, with unresolved D. The ends were cut back, 7 bases at V and 2 bases at J, with 4 bases in the middle. CDR3 length equals 11 residues. Per germline, CDR1 SNHLY and CDR2 FYNNEI. The CDR3 DNA sequence: TGTGCCAGCATGAACACAGATACGCAGTATTTT. It is translated as CASMNTDTQYF.

DNA of the CDR3: TGTGCCACCAGCAGAGGTTCGTTACTAGCGGGAGAGGGAAGGTCCTACGAGCAGTACTTC. This translates into CATSRGSLLAGEGRSYEQYF. The rearrangement uses TRBV15 and TRBJ2-7; 11 nucleotides agree with TRBD2. Trimming at V came to 1 base and at J to 1 base, leaving 15 bases not matched to a gene. The length of the CDR3 is 20 residues. Germline V gives CDR1 LNHNV, CDR2 YYDKDF (reference sequence).

CDR3 nucleotide sequence: TGTGCCAGCTCGGGACTTTCCGGCTCCTACAATGAGCAGTTCTTC. Its translation: CASSGLSGSYNEQFF. The chain carries TRBV6-4 and TRBJ2-1, with TRBD2 as a possible D gene (6 bases). V was shortened by 8 bases and J by 0 bases, with 14 bases between the two germline ends. The germline gives CDR1 MRHNA, CDR2 SNTAGT. The CDR3 runs 15 residues.

This chain links TRBV5-6 with TRBJ1-1; no definite D call. The CDR3 has 13 residues. With 1 base removed from V and 1 base from J, the gap between germline ends came to 5 bases. The germline CDR1 and CDR2 sequences are SGHDT and YYEEEE. This CDR3 is CASSLYQNTEAFF. CDR3 nucleotides: TGTGCCAGCAGCTTGTATCAGAACACTGAAGCTTTCTTT. The complete variable domain, with remaining parts taken from reference TRBV5-6 and TRBJ1-1, reads DAGVTQSPTHLIKTRGQQVTLRCSPKSGHDTVSWYQQALGQGPQFIFQYYEEEERQRGNFPDRFSGHQFPNYSSELNVNALLLGDSALYLCASSLYQNTEAFFGQGTRLTVV.

This rearrangement joins TRBV5-4 to TRBJ1-4; unclear D gene. The V gene lost 2 bases and the J gene lost 5 bases, with 13 bases spanning the gap. This CDR3 is built from 15 residues. The germline CDR1 and CDR2 sequences are SGHNT and YYREEE (reference sequence). The CDR3 region is CASSFGLVGNEKLFF. CDR3 sequence (DNA): TGTGCCAGCAGCTTCGGGCTCGTTGGGAATGAAAAACTGTTTTTT.

V gene TRBV7-2 combines with J gene TRBJ2-1; D uncertain. Deletions cut 5 bases from V and 0 bases from J, with 17 bases between. The CDR3 is 17 amino acids. In germline, CDR1 is SGHTA, CDR2 FQGNSA. For the CDR3, the DNA is TGTGCCAGCAGCCGCAACCCCACGTGGAGCTCCTACAATGAGCAGTTCTTC. Protein: CASSRNPTWSSYNEQFF.

This clone was observed a single time. The V gene is TRBV11-2, the J gene TRBJ2-3; no firm D call. The germline V and J ends were trimmed by 5 bases and 6 bases, with 15 bases remaining between them. The CDR3 extends over 14 amino acids. Germline V gene data show CDR1 as SGHAT and CDR2 as FQNNGV. Here the CDR3 DNA reads TGTGCCAGCAGCGCGTACTTTAGCTCCGATACGCAGTATTTT. Translating it yields CASSAYFSSDTQYF.

The chain uses TRBV5-1 and TRBJ2-2; D is possibly TRBD2 (5 bases). Germline CDR1 SGHRS, CDR2 YFSETQ. The CDR3 has 12 residues. V lost 0 bases and J lost 8, with 5 bases in between. In nucleotides, the CDR3 is TGCGCCAGCAGCTTGGCGGGAGGGGAGCTGTTTTTT. Its protein product is CASSLAGGELFF. Based on the CDR3 plus reference TRBV5-1 and TRBJ2-2, the full variable domain is KAGVTQTPRYLIKTRGQQVTLSCSPISGHRSVSWYQQTPGQGLQFLFEYFSETQRNKGNFPGRFSGRQFSNSRSEMNVSTLELGDSALYLCASSLAGGELFFGEGSRLTVL.

V is TRBV18 and J is TRBJ2-7; D gene uncertain. The V end lost 3 bases, the J end lost 0 bases, and 6 bases lay between the germline ends. CDR1 is KGHSH, CDR2 LQKENI, per germline. This CDR3 has 13 residues. The CDR3, as DNA: TGTGCCAGCTCACCGTACGCCTCCTACGAGCAGTACTTC. Encoded protein: CASSPYASYEQYF.

CDR3 sequence reads: CASSVKGAQPQYF. The CDR3 DNA follows: TGCGCCAGCAGCGTAAAGGGGGCGCAGCCCCAGTACTTC. The chain employs TRBV5-1 and TRBJ2-5; the match to TRBD1 covers 7 bases. The CDR3 runs 13 residues. V shed 4 bases and J 9 bases; nucleotides not matched to a gene: 9. The V gene's germline CDR1 is SGHRS and CDR2 YFSETQ.

V gene TRBV2 combines with J gene TRBJ2-4; 12 nucleotides align to TRBD2. Germline lookup yields CDR1 SNHLY and CDR2 FYNNEI. The CDR3 is 18 amino acids. V was pared by 6 bases and J by 2 bases, with 11 bases of the junction left unmatched. CDR3 sequence reads: CASRGGLAGPPSKNIQYF. In nucleotides, the CDR3 is TGTGCCAGCAGGGGGGGACTAGCGGGCCCACCGTCCAAAAACATTCAGTACTTC.

The V and J genes are TRBV7-9 and TRBJ2-7; D perhaps matches TRBD2 (6 bases). In germline, CDR1 is SEHNR, CDR2 FQNEAQ (reference sequence). The CDR3 has 16 amino acids. The V end was cut by 5 bases, the J end by 2 bases, with 19 bases between. CDR3 loop: CASSKGVSGPTYEQYF. The DNA of the CDR3 is TGTGCCAGCAGCAAAGGGGTCAGCGGGCCTACCTACGAGCAGTACTTC.

This clone showed up just once. J is TRBJ2-7 and V is TRBV5-1; the match to TRBD1 covers 9 bases. Trimming cost V 4 bases and J 3 bases; bases outside gene matches: 11. Germline CDR1 SGHRS, CDR2 YFSETQ. This CDR3 has 16 amino acids. The CDR3 spells CASSTEGYRGHYEQYF. CDR3 DNA: TGCGCCAGCAGCACGGAGGGCTACAGGGGGCACTACGAGCAGTACTTC.

The V and J genes are TRBV10-3 and TRBJ2-7; 8 nucleotides match TRBD2. Losses at the gene ends were 10 bases for V and 0 bases for J; bases not matched to a gene: 5. The CDR3 runs 13 residues. Germline V gene lookup returns CDR1 ENHRY and CDR2 SYGVKD. CDR3: CASLAGTSYEQYF. DNA for the CDR3: TGTGCCAGCTTAGCGGGAACCTCCTACGAGCAGTACTTC.

CDR3 sequence reads: CASSLSPGGHEQYF. Here the CDR3 DNA reads TGTGCCAGCAGTTTATCACCCGGGGGGCACGAGCAGTACTTC. This sequence joins TRBV27 and TRBJ2-7; tentatively, D is TRBD2 (7 bases). CDR1 is MNHEY and CDR2 is SMNVEV in the germline V gene (reference sequence). V was clipped by 0 bases and J by 5 bases, with 11 bases between them. This CDR3 region has 14 residues.

The V call is TRBV9, the J call TRBJ2-1; no firm D call. The CDR3 is 13 amino acids. CDR1 and CDR2 (germline): SGDLS, YYNGEE. The V gene lost 0 bases and the J gene lost 6 bases, with 7 bases spanning the gap. The CDR3 coding sequence is TGTGCCAGCAGCGTAGATGTCCTCAATGAGCAGTTCTTC. It translates to CASSVDVLNEQFF.

The gene calls are TRBV6-5 and TRBJ1-1; D remains ambiguous. V lost 6 bases and J 1 base, leaving 9 bases between the germline ends. CDR3 length: 13 amino acids. Germline V gene data show CDR1 as MNHEY and CDR2 as SVGAGI. The CDR3 loop reads CASRISWNTEAFF. The DNA for the CDR3 is TGTGCCAGCAGAATCAGCTGGAACACTGAAGCTTTCTTT.

The CDR3 loop is CASSSGQGQSPLHF. In DNA form, the CDR3 reads TGCGCCAGCAGCTCTGGACAGGGGCAATCACCCCTCCACTTT. V usage is TRBV5-1 and J usage is TRBJ1-6, with 9 bases identical to TRBD1. The CDR3 consists of 14 residues. Unmatched junction bases numbered 5, after V lost 3 bases and J lost 10 bases. The V gene's germline CDR1 is SGHRS and CDR2 YFSETQ.

The V call is TRBV6-5, the J call TRBJ1-2, with D possibly matching TRBD1 (6 bases). From germline, CDR1 is MNHEY and CDR2 SVGAGI. The germline V and J ends were trimmed by 6 bases and 6 bases, with 14 bases remaining between them. The CDR3 is made up of 13 amino acids. The chain's CDR3 is CASRTGRSDGYTF. As DNA, the CDR3 is TGTGCCAGCAGGACAGGTCGGTCGGATGGCTACACCTTC.

This chain uses TRBV5-1 with TRBJ1-2, with 12 bases matching TRBD1. Trimming at V came to 4 bases and at J to 5 bases, leaving 6 bases not matched to a gene. Germline V gene data show CDR1 as SGHRS and CDR2 as YFSETQ. This CDR3 contains 15 residues. The CDR3 nucleotides are TGCGCCAGCAGCCCCCGGGGACAGGGGGCTTATGGCTACACCTTC. It is translated as CASSPRGQGAYGYTF.

This clone was counted once. V and J are TRBV19 and TRBJ1-5; TRBD1 agrees at 7 bases. The J segment lost 7 bases and the V segment lost 4 bases, leaving 13 bases of the junction unmatched. Germline CDR1 LNHDA, CDR2 SQIVND (reference sequence). The CDR3 has 16 residues. For the CDR3, the DNA is TGTGCCAGTAGTACCCCCCCCACACAGGGGTGGCAGCCCCAGCATTTT. Translated, it gives CASSTPPTQGWQPQHF.